The 13 T cell receptor beta chains below were found in one sample sequenced in a study of T cell responses to AZD1222 COVID-19 vaccine (dated by TCRdb to the early 2020s). Library creation used the immunoSEQ multiplex PCR assay. The table was pulled from immuneACCESS by TCRdb, which kept in-frame rearrangements only. Such tables lose some clones; where checked, under half of the loss comes from unresolved V genes, and the rest has no known cause. This sample has more than 75,000 clones in its table, and about 89% of those were observed once. The top ten clones comprise 1.6% of the sample. The meaning of the sample's time point label: baseline before first vaccination. The input for sequencing was peripheral blood, taken on day 0 of AZD1222 vaccination. The origin of the receptors is an adult in good health.

The chain carries TRBV30 and TRBJ2-3, with a tentative D call TRBD1 (5 bases). Germline V lookup: CDR1 GTSNPN, CDR2 SVGIG (reference sequence). CDR3 length equals 12 residues. V was shortened by 3 bases and J by 4 bases, with 8 bases between the two germline ends. CDR3 DNA: TGTGCCTGGAGCCTCAGGGCAGATACGCAGTATTTT. Residues: CAWSLRADTQYF.

This clone was found once. The CDR3 loop is CASSFRTGGFGTEAFF. The CDR3 region has the DNA TGTGCCAGCAGTTTTCGGACAGGAGGGTTCGGGACTGAAGCTTTCTTT. This rearrangement joins TRBV27 to TRBJ1-1, with 7 bases aligning to TRBD1. V shed 3 bases and J 5 bases; nucleotides not matched to a gene: 12. The length of the CDR3 is 16 residues. From germline, CDR1 is MNHEY and CDR2 SMNVEV (reference sequence).

The V and J genes are TRBV2 and TRBJ2-7, with D tentatively TRBD1 or TRBD2 (5 bases each). Germline V lookup: CDR1 SNHLY, CDR2 FYNNEI. The CDR3 runs 13 residues. V was trimmed by 0 bases and J by 12 bases, leaving 15 bases between them. The CDR3, as DNA: TGTGCCAGCAGTGAAGCGCTTCTGGGGGATTTGTACTTC. Its protein is CASSEALLGDLYF. The entire variable domain, with the rest obtained from reference TRBV2 and TRBJ2-7, is as follows: EPEVTQTPSHQVTQMGQEVILRCVPISNHLYFYWYRQILGQKVEFLVSFYNNEISEKSEIFDDQFSVERPDGSNFTLKIRSTKLEDSAMYFCASSEALLGDLYFGPGTRLTVT.

The V call is TRBV10-2, the J call TRBJ1-5, with D unclear. The germline CDR1 and CDR2 sequences are WSHSY and SAAADI. This CDR3 comprises 15 residues. V lost 3 bases and J lost 2, with 11 bases in between. The DNA of the CDR3 is TGCGCCAGCAGTGACCCGAGGAAGGGCAATCAGCCCCAGCATTTT. It yields the protein CASSDPRKGNQPQHF.

V usage is TRBV21-1 and J usage is TRBJ2-5; the table assigns TRBD2, which was not confirmed against the DNA. TRBV21-1 is tagged as a pseudogene. The CDR3 consists of 16 residues. The CDR3 reads CASSIRRGGNQETQYF. The DNA of the CDR3 is TGTGCCAGCAGCATCCGACGGGGGGGCAACCAAGAGACCCAGTACTTC.

The V and J genes are TRBV7-9 and TRBJ2-3, with 10 bases aligning to TRBD1. This CDR3 region has 15 residues. The V gene end was trimmed by 6 bases and the J gene end by 6 bases; junction bases not matched to a gene: 9. CDR1 and CDR2 (germline): SEHNR, FQNEAQ (reference sequence). The CDR3 protein is CASRPGQGVGDTQYF. DNA of the CDR3: TGTGCCAGCAGGCCTGGACAGGGGGTTGGCGATACGCAGTATTTT.

The chain employs TRBV18 and TRBJ1-1; D is undetermined. Germline CDR1 reads KGHSH; CDR2 reads LQKENI. This CDR3 has 14 residues. Trimming removed 2 bases from V and 1 base from J, with 8 bases in between. CDR3 DNA sequence: TGTGCCAGCTCACCAGAGGTAGAGAACACTGAAGCTTTCTTT. Residues: CASSPEVENTEAFF.

V is TRBV19 and J is TRBJ2-5; D is perhaps TRBD2 (6 bases). Trimming took 5 bases from V and 2 from J, leaving 15 bases between them. Germline V gives CDR1 LNHDA, CDR2 SQIVND (reference sequence). This CDR3 has 15 amino acids. The CDR3: CASSPGIGRQETQYF. The CDR3 bases are TGTGCCAGTAGTCCGGGGATCGGGAGACAAGAGACCCAGTACTTC.

The rearrangement joins TRBV6-6 to TRBJ1-2; possible D gene TRBD1, 6 bases. The V and J ends lost 6 bases and 7 bases respectively, with 15 bases between them. The V gene's germline CDR1 is MNHNY and CDR2 SVGAGI (reference sequence). The CDR3 is 13 residues long. Here the CDR3 reads CASRYRTAGGYTF. CDR3 nucleotide sequence: TGTGCCAGCAGATATCGGACAGCCGGTGGCTACACCTTC.

This clone was detected once. The gene calls are TRBV29-1 and TRBJ2-3; 12 bases are shared with TRBD1. CDR1 and CDR2 from the germline V gene are SQVTM and ANQGSEA. The length of the CDR3 is 14 residues. V lost 6 bases and J lost 6; bases outside the gene matches: 7. The CDR3 nucleotides read TGCAGCGTCCCGGGGACAGGGGGCAGGGATACGCAGTATTTT. This translates into CSVPGTGGRDTQYF.

The table lists this clone with a count of one. The chain has TRBV15 and TRBJ2-5, with 8 bases aligning to TRBD1. The junction had 10 bases not matched to a gene; V was cut back by 5 bases and J by 5 bases. Germline V gene data show CDR1 as LNHNV and CDR2 as YYDKDF (reference sequence). The CDR3 is made up of 15 amino acids. This CDR3 is CATSWAQGDGETQYF. The CDR3 DNA reads TGTGCCACCAGCTGGGCACAGGGGGATGGGGAGACCCAGTACTTC. Full variable domain (outside the CDR3, taken from reference TRBV15 and TRBJ2-5): DAMVIQNPRYQVTQFGKPVTLSCSQTLNHNVMYWYQQKSSQAPKLLFHYYDKDFNNEADTPDNFQSRRPNTSFCFLDIRSPGLGDTAMYLCATSWAQGDGETQYFGPGTRLLVL.

The chain employs TRBV28 and TRBJ2-1; no reliable D call. The length of the CDR3 is 13 residues. Germline values: CDR1 MDHEN, CDR2 SYDVKM. The V end lost 2 bases, the J end lost 4 bases, and 6 bases lay between the germline ends. CDR3 in amino acids: CASSLQSYNEQFF. CDR3 bases: TGTGCCAGCAGTTTACAGTCTTACAATGAGCAGTTCTTC.

This clone was counted once. The CDR3 DNA follows: TGTGCCAGCAGAGACCGAGCCGGGACTAGAAGCGAGCAGTACTTC. It codes for CASRDRAGTRSEQYF. The chain couples TRBV27 to TRBJ2-7; 8 positions match TRBD2. This CDR3 region has 15 residues. V was clipped by 6 bases and J by 6 bases; unmatched bases: 13. The germline V gene encodes CDR1 MNHEY and CDR2 SMNVEV (reference sequence).